This T cell receptor beta chain was profiled in a study of OX40 agonist ivuxolimab in advanced cancers. Data came from immunoSEQ multiplex PCR; TCRdb stores just in-frame clones and leaves some out. This sample yields about 58,000 clones, of which 80% to 90% are seen a single time; 0.75% to 0.8% belongs to the top ten. V was clipped by 7 bases and J by 6 bases; unmatched bases: 14. CDR3 size: 16 residues. Here the sequenced sample was CD4+ or CD8+ T cells sorted from blood, taken in a trial of the OX40 agonist ivuxolimab. The chain recombines TRBV6-7 with TRBJ1-2; 10 positions agree with TRBD1. TRBV6-7 is placed among ORFs of uncertain function. The source is an adult with an advanced solid tumor such as melanoma, head and neck, liver or kidney cancer. CDR3 DNA: TGTGCCAGCAATCGACAGGGGGCGCGGAGGCTTGATGGCTACACCTTC. Translating it yields CASNRQGARRLDGYTF.